This T cell receptor (beta chain) was sequenced for a study of long-term antiretroviral therapy in people with HIV. Findings and limits, study-wide: Subsequent to ART, diversity was augmented yet persisted below that of transplant donor controls. Against controls, HIV repertoires showed narrower ranges of CDR3 length.

This was the immunoSEQ v3.0 assay at survey level. Per-sample TRB depth target: roughly 40,000-50,000 T-cell genomes. Generated by immunoSEQ multiplex PCR, the TCRdb table keeps only in-frame clones and is missing some. The sample records 20,000 to 25,000 clones, roughly 84% being singletons. Remarks on this clone: The antigen remains undetermined.

Germline assignment: CDR1 LNHDA and CDR2 SQIVND (reference sequence). V lost 10 bases and J lost 1, with 12 bases in between. This CDR3 has 13 residues. The chain recombines TRBV19 with TRBJ2-3, with D tentatively TRBD1 (5 bases). The source was unsorted PBMCs, collected 0.2 years before starting antiretroviral therapy. The receptor was isolated from a young man with HIV. Written as DNA, the CDR3 is TGTGCCACCAACTCAGGGCGCACAGATACGCAGTATTTT. This translates into CATNSGRTDTQYF. The whole variable domain, remainder taken from reference TRBV19 and TRBJ2-3, is DGGITQSPKYLFRKEGQNVTLSCEQNLNHDAMYWYRQDPGQGLRLIYYSQIVNDFQKGDIAEGYSVSREKKESFPLTVTSAQKNPTAFYLCATNSGRTDTQYFGPGTRLTVL.